Listed here are 23 T cell receptor beta chains from one sample, sequenced in a study of response to subunit inactivated influenza vaccine. TCRdb ran MiXCR on the RT-PCR reads and lists one entry per CDR3 protein. The sample has roughly 460,000 distinct CDR3 sequences, approximately 11% seen once. The sequences come from PBMCs from blood, collected around seven weeks after vaccination. These receptors were taken from a man between 45 and 60 years old who received an inactivated influenza vaccine.

This clonotype appeared a few times. The chain couples TRBV10-3 to TRBJ2-5; possibly TRBD1 for D (5 bases). Trimming took 4 bases from V and 5 from J, leaving 14 bases between them. The CDR3 length is 14 residues. The V gene's germline CDR1 is ENHRY and CDR2 SYGVKD. CDR3 sequence: CAISATVRQETQYF. In nucleotides, the CDR3 is TGTGCCATCAGTGCTACAGTGCGACAGGAGACCCAGTACTTC.

This clonotype was counted many times. The chain employs TRBV24-1 and TRBJ2-3; no firm D call. Trimming cost V 5 bases and J 6 bases, with 17 bases left between them. The CDR3 length is 15 residues. CDR1 and CDR2 (germline): KGHDR, SFDVKD. Written as DNA, the CDR3 is TGTGCCACCAGTGGCTTTAAGGGCTCTTCCGATACGCAGTATTTT. Encoded protein: CATSGFKGSSDTQYF.

The chain recombines TRBV11-2 with TRBJ2-5; 9 nucleotides line up with TRBD2. The germline CDR1 and CDR2 sequences are SGHAT and FQNNGV. J lost 9 bases, V lost 5 bases, and 13 bases had no gene match. The CDR3 is made up of 15 amino acids. CDR3 loop: CASSGGGGVRFSQYF. DNA for the CDR3: TGTGCCAGCAGCGGGGGCGGGGGGGTACGTTTTTCCCAGTACTTC.

In its sample, this clonotype was seen a few times. V is TRBV20-1 and J is TRBJ2-1, with D hard to call. Germline V gene sequence: CDR1 DFQATT, CDR2 SNEGSKA (reference sequence). Trimming took 5 bases from V and 0 from J, leaving 20 bases between them. The CDR3 spans 17 residues. The CDR3 reads CSAPSPKTFSSYNEQFF. Written as DNA, the CDR3 is TGCAGTGCTCCGTCCCCTAAGACTTTTAGCTCCTACAATGAGCAGTTCTTC.

The V and J genes are TRBV10-2 and TRBJ2-5, with D possibly matching TRBD2 (5 bases). The CDR3 is made up of 16 amino acids. Germline-derived CDR1 and CDR2 are WSHSY and SAAADI. Between the trimmed V and J ends, which lost 3 bases and 1 base, there was a span of 15 bases. CDR3 loop: CASSDEGAILQETQYF. CDR3 bases: TGCGCCAGCAGTGACGAGGGAGCGATACTCCAAGAGACCCAGTACTTC.

This clonotype was seen ten or more times. The gene calls are TRBV15 and TRBJ2-7; D is ambiguous. The CDR3 has 13 residues. Trimming took off 0 bases at V and 4 bases at J, with 7 bases between the two ends. CDR1 LNHNV and CDR2 YYDKDF come from the germline V gene (reference sequence). Written as DNA, the CDR3 is TGTGCCACCAGCAGAGATCCATCGTACGAGCAGTACTTC. It codes for CATSRDPSYEQYF.

V and J are TRBV13 and TRBJ1-1; the D is unclear. Germline CDR1 PRHDT, CDR2 FYEKMQ (reference sequence). Between the trimmed V and J ends, which lost 8 bases and 3 bases, there was a span of 7 bases. The CDR3 is 11 amino acids. For the CDR3, the DNA is TGTGCCAGCCGAATCTACACTGAAGCTTTCTTT. Protein: CASRIYTEAFF.

This clonotype was counted only a few times. The chain employs TRBV27 and TRBJ2-1, with 9 bases matching TRBD2. The CDR3 contains 18 residues. Germline CDR1 and CDR2: MNHEY and SMNVEV (reference sequence). Trimming at V came to 0 bases and at J to 7 bases, leaving 13 bases not matched to a gene. The CDR3 sequence is CASSLSGGRGLALNEQFF. CDR3 DNA: TGTGCCAGCAGTTTATCGGGGGGACGGGGACTAGCACTAAATGAGCAGTTCTTC.

The chain couples TRBV10-3 to TRBJ2-5, with D hard to call. With 4 bases removed from V and 1 base from J, the gap between germline ends came to 7 bases. The CDR3 is 13 amino acids. Per germline, CDR1 ENHRY and CDR2 SYGVKD. CDR3 nucleotides: TGTGCCATCAGTGGCGGCGTCCAAGAGACCCAGTACTTC. Translating it yields CAISGGVQETQYF.

This clonotype has only a few counts. This chain connects TRBV4-3 to TRBJ1-2; the D gene is possibly TRBD1 (6 bases). Germline V gene sequence: CDR1 LGHNA, CDR2 YSLEER. The CDR3 loop spans 16 amino acids. V lost 3 bases and J lost 1, with 15 bases in between. In nucleotides, the CDR3 is TGCGCCAGCAGCCAGATTACAGGGCTTAGTAACTATGGCTACACCTTC. It codes for CASSQITGLSNYGYTF.

The table lists this clonotype with many counts. This chain links TRBV5-1 with TRBJ2-7; 9 nucleotides agree with TRBD1. J gave up 5 bases and V 4 bases, and 7 bases lay outside the gene matches. Germline assignment: CDR1 SGHRS and CDR2 YFSETQ. The CDR3 sequence is 14 residues long. CDR3 protein: CASSSGTGPNEQYF. CDR3 sequence (DNA): TGCGCCAGCAGCAGCGGGACAGGGCCTAACGAGCAGTACTTC.

The chain uses TRBV20-1 and TRBJ2-7; TRBD2 matches 8 bases. Germline CDR1 DFQATT, CDR2 SNEGSKA (reference sequence). This CDR3 spans 14 amino acids. V shed 6 bases, J shed 4 bases, and the junction held 11 bases outside the gene matches. The CDR3 bases are TGCAGTGCCGACCCTCCAAGCGGGGGATACGAGCAGTACTTC. Amino acid sequence: CSADPPSGGYEQYF.

The chain carries TRBV6-1 and TRBJ2-3, with 9 bases lining up with TRBD1. Germline values: CDR1 MNHNS, CDR2 SASEGT. This CDR3 region has 16 residues. Trimming took 4 bases from V and 0 from J; bases not matched to a gene: 5. The CDR3 DNA reads TGTGCCAGCAGTGCCTCCGGGACAGGGAGCACAGATACGCAGTATTTT. This translates into CASSASGTGSTDTQYF.

This clonotype was detected many times. The chain uses TRBV29-1 and TRBJ2-2; TRBD1 might be the D (6 bases). Germline V gene sequence: CDR1 SQVTM, CDR2 ANQGSEA. The CDR3 loop spans 14 amino acids. V was pared by 6 bases and J by 2 bases, with 13 bases between. CDR3 coding DNA: TGCAGCGTGCCCGGGACAAGTAACACCGGGGAGCTGTTTTTT. It specifies CSVPGTSNTGELFF.

V is TRBV12-3 or TRBV12-4 and J is TRBJ2-3, with 8 bases identical to TRBD1. V was clipped by 6 bases and J by 4 bases; unmatched bases: 15. The CDR3 is 17 amino acids. CDR3 sequence reads: CASSPTYRQGKPDTQYF. The CDR3 DNA is TGTGCCAGCAGCCCCACGTACCGACAGGGGAAACCAGATACGCAGTATTTT.

In this sample, this clonotype turned up a few times. This chain uses TRBV29-1 with TRBJ1-1; 7 bases line up with TRBD1. This CDR3 is built from 15 residues. With V trimmed by 7 bases and J by 7 bases, 18 bases remained unmatched. Germline V lookup: CDR1 SQVTM, CDR2 ANQGSEA. CDR3 residues: CSASLPSTGRYEAFF. The CDR3 DNA reads TGCAGCGCCTCACTCCCGTCGACAGGGAGGTATGAAGCTTTCTTT.

This rearrangement joins TRBV6-5 to TRBJ2-1; D is perhaps TRBD2 (5 bases). CDR1 MNHEY and CDR2 SVGAGI come from the germline V gene. The CDR3 has 12 residues. Trimming left V 6 bases short and J 5 bases short, with 8 bases between. The CDR3 loop is CASRGLNNEQFF. CDR3 in DNA: TGTGCCAGCAGAGGACTCAACAATGAGCAGTTCTTC.

V usage is TRBV5-1 and J usage is TRBJ2-3, with 12 bases matching TRBD1. The germline V gene has CDR1 SGHRS and CDR2 YFSETQ. The V segment lost 3 bases and the J segment 4 bases; nucleotides outside the gene matches: 9. The CDR3 totals 17 residues. CDR3 residues: CASSWTGTGGKADTQYF. DNA for the CDR3: TGCGCCAGCAGCTGGACAGGGACAGGGGGCAAAGCAGATACGCAGTATTTT.

This clonotype was observed a few times. The V gene is TRBV20-1, the J gene TRBJ2-5; D is perhaps TRBD1 (5 bases). V lost 1 base to trimming and J lost 2 bases, with 11 bases between them. The CDR3 is made up of 14 amino acids. Germline CDR1 reads DFQATT; CDR2 reads SNEGSKA (reference sequence). The DNA of the CDR3 is TGCAGTGCTAGAGTTGACAGCCTTCAAGAGACCCAGTACTTC. Translation: CSARVDSLQETQYF.

This clonotype was counted only a few times. In nucleotides, the CDR3 is TGCAGTGCTGGACCCAACCAAGAGACCCAGTACTTC. It is translated as CSAGPNQETQYF. This chain connects TRBV20-1 to TRBJ2-5, with unresolved D. The CDR3 totals 12 residues. V lost 5 bases to trimming and J lost 0 bases, with 7 bases between them. Germline assignment: CDR1 DFQATT and CDR2 SNEGSKA (reference sequence).

The chain has TRBV20-1 and TRBJ1-4; TRBD1 aligns across 7 bases. The ends lost 4 bases at V and 5 bases at J; junction bases unmatched: 7. CDR1 is DFQATT, CDR2 SNEGSKA, per germline (reference sequence). The CDR3 totals 14 residues. CDR3 region: CSATPGQTNEKLFF. CDR3 sequence (DNA): TGCAGTGCTACGCCGGGACAGACCAATGAAAAACTGTTTTTT.

The chain joins TRBV29-1 to TRBJ2-7, with 8 bases that match TRBD2. The germline V gene encodes CDR1 SQVTM and CDR2 ANQGSEA. The CDR3 sequence is 13 residues long. The V segment lost 3 bases and the J segment 7 bases; nucleotides outside the gene matches: 8. The CDR3 DNA reads TGCAGCGTTGAGGGACTAGGGGGGAGGGAGCAGTACTTC. Its protein product is CSVEGLGGREQYF.

Only a few counts were recorded for this clonotype. V usage is TRBV20-1 and J usage is TRBJ2-6; D is undetermined. Trimming took off 2 bases at V and 0 bases at J, with 14 bases between the two ends. CDR1 DFQATT and CDR2 SNEGSKA come from the germline V gene (reference sequence). The CDR3 covers 17 residues. The CDR3 DNA is TGCAGTGCTAGATCACATCTTACGAGCTCTGGGGCCAACGTCCTGACTTTC. Protein sequence: CSARSHLTSSGANVLTF.